This T cell receptor beta chain derives from a study of blood T cells in healthy people across ages. The CDR3 spans 13 residues. The germline CDR1 and CDR2 sequences are SGHDT and YYEEEE. V was cut by 4 bases and J by 8 bases, with 12 bases left in between. Healthy Caucasian individuals from Russia aged 6 to 90 were enrolled as donors. Primed by a sample-barcoded 5' primer and a J-beta primer mix, a second PCR proceeded for about 6 to 12 cycles. Using its own MiXCR run on the 5' RACE reads, TCRdb lists one record per CDR3 protein. Seen here are a few hundred thousand distinct CDR3 sequences, approximately 25% observed once, and the top ten hold approximately 18%. This clonotype was seen more than once but under ten times.

The chain combines TRBV5-6 with TRBJ1-4; D is unresolved. This receptor was taken from a woman in her sixties or seventies in good health. What was sequenced was blood. The CDR3 region is CASSPATREKLFF. For the CDR3, the DNA is TGTGCCAGCAGCCCAGCGACTAGGGAAAAACTGTTTTTT.